Listed below are T cell receptor beta chains from one sample, sequenced in a study of blood T cell repertoires in COVID-19. The table came from immunoSEQ multiplex PCR; TCRdb's copy has only in-frame clones and leaves some out. The data contain approximately 190,000 clones, approximately 82% of them singletons. Input material: PBMCs or T cells enriched from blood (not recorded which). The receptors come from a woman aged 55-69 years with acute COVID-19. CDR3s include the opening cysteine and the closing phenylalanine or tryptophan. D genes are given only for firm matches. Size tells how often a clone was seen (once, few, many) or the class of an expanded clone, and some rows leave it out.

j_call v_call d_call clone_size cdr3_aa cdr3_nt
TRBJ2-5 TRBV4-3 TRBD2 once CASSQDNTLAGAMGETQYF TGCGCCAGCAGCCAAGATAATACGCTAGCGGGGGCCATGGGGGAGACCCAGTACTTC
TRBJ2-1 TRBV6-6 . . CASSYSGGSYNEQFF TGTGCCAGCAGTTACTCAGGGGGTTCCTACAATGAGCAGTTCTTC
TRBJ1-1 TRBV3-1/TRBV3-2 . . CASSLGEANTEAFF TGTGCCAGCAGCCTGGGGGAGGCGAACACTGAAGCTTTCTTT
TRBJ2-1 TRBV4-3 TRBD2 . CASSQDSGGYNEQFF TGCGCCAGCAGCCAAGATTCGGGAGGATACAATGAGCAGTTCTTC
TRBJ1-2 TRBV6-2/TRBV6-3 . . CASSWEPGDSNYGYTF TGTGCCAGCAGCTGGGAGCCAGGAGACTCTAACTATGGCTACACCTTC
TRBJ1-1 TRBV27 . . CASSFRVLNTEAFF TGTGCCAGCAGTTTCAGGGTATTGAACACTGAAGCTTTCTTT
TRBJ2-3 TRBV3-1/TRBV3-2 TRBD2 . CASSRWTSGSTDTQYF TGTGCCAGCAGCCGTTGGACTAGCGGGAGTACAGATACGCAGTATTTT
TRBJ1-4 TRBV4-2 TRBD1 . CASSYGTGDEKLFF TGTGCCAGCAGCTACGGGACAGGGGATGAAAAACTGTTTTTT
TRBJ2-2 TRBV10-3 . . CAISAGLRSPGELFF TGTGCCATCAGTGCGGGACTTAGAAGCCCGGGGGAGCTGTTTTTT
TRBJ2-2 TRBV6-2/TRBV6-3 TRBD2 . CASSGTNLNTGELFF TGTGCCAGCAGTGGGACTAACCTAAACACCGGGGAGCTGTTTTTT
TRBJ1-1 TRBV5-5 TRBD1 . CASSLYIPQGGTEAFF TGTGCCAGCAGCTTATATATACCACAGGGGGGGACTGAAGCTTTCTTT
TRBJ1-5 TRBV28 . few CASSGRVQPQHF TGTGCCAGCAGTGGCAGGGTACAGCCCCAGCATTTT
TRBJ2-3 TRBV5-1 . . CASSLGQRSTDTQYF TGCGCCAGCAGCTTGGGGCAGCGAAGCACAGATACGCAGTATTTT
TRBJ2-1 TRBV14 . . CASSQGLDPLRGEQFF TGTGCCAGCAGCCAAGGTTTGGATCCCTTACGAGGTGAGCAGTTCTTC
TRBJ2-5 TRBV11-3 TRBD1 . CASSGPGQQETQYF TGTGCCAGCAGCGGACCGGGACAGCAAGAGACCCAGTACTTC
TRBJ1-2 TRBV5-1 . . CASSSGQYGYTF TGCGCCAGCAGCTCAGGACAATATGGCTACACCTTC
TRBJ2-2 TRBV7-9 . . CASSLGLEGGYSLAGELFF TGTGCCAGCAGCCTTGGACTAGAAGGGGGTTATAGTCTCGCCGGGGAGCTGTTTTTT
TRBJ2-3 TRBV5-1 TRBD2 few CASKTSGGETDTQYF TGCGCCAGCAAAACTAGCGGGGGTGAGACAGATACGCAGTATTTT
TRBJ2-2 TRBV5-4 . . CASSPQTGRTGELFF TGTGCCAGCAGCCCACAGACAGGTCGCACCGGGGAGCTGTTTTTT
TRBJ2-7 TRBV28 TRBD2 once CASNLQGASGNDEQYF TGTGCCAGCAACCTCCAGGGTGCTAGCGGGAATGACGAGCAGTACTTC
TRBJ1-5 TRBV18 . once CASSGVPSNQPQHF TGTGCCAGCTCCGGGGTACCGAGCAATCAGCCCCAGCATTTT
TRBJ1-6 TRBV6-5 . . CASSYSSPSPLHF TGTGCCAGCAGTTACTCCTCCCCTTCGCCCCTCCACTTT
TRBJ1-1 TRBV5-1 . . CASSADMQNTEAFF TGCGCCAGCAGCGCCGACATGCAGAACACTGAAGCTTTCTTT
TRBJ2-7 TRBV7-9 . . CASSPLSEQYF TGTGCCAGCAGCCCCCTCAGCGAGCAGTACTTC
TRBJ1-2 TRBV6-2/TRBV6-3 TRBD1 . CASSYSTGAYDGYTF TGTGCCAGCAGTTACTCGACAGGGGCTTATGATGGCTACACCTTC
TRBJ2-1 TRBV5-4 TRBD2 . CASRGLAGPSSYNEQFF TGTGCCAGCAGGGGACTAGCGGGTCCGAGCTCCTACAATGAGCAGTTCTTC
TRBJ2-2 TRBV30 TRBD2 . CAWSSGANTGELFF TGTGCCTGGTCTAGCGGTGCGAACACCGGGGAGCTGTTTTTT
TRBJ2-1 TRBV4-3 . . CASSQEGGEQFF TGCGCCAGCAGCCAAGAAGGAGGTGAGCAGTTCTTC
TRBJ1-4 TRBV28 TRBD1 . CASSPPGQGGEKLFF TGTGCCAGCAGTCCGCCGGGACAGGGTGGTGAAAAACTGTTTTTT
TRBJ1-1 TRBV10-3 . . CAISEFGVQGRGTEAFF TGTGCCATCAGTGAGTTTGGGGTGCAGGGCCGGGGGACTGAAGCTTTCTTT
TRBJ1-2 TRBV9 . . CASSVGSDYGYTF TGTGCCAGCAGCGTTGGTAGTGACTATGGCTACACCTTC
TRBJ1-1 TRBV7-9 . . CASSPTSGVNTEAFF TGTGCCAGCAGCCCCACCTCCGGGGTGAACACTGAAGCTTTCTTT
TRBJ1-1 TRBV3-1/TRBV3-2 TRBD1 . CASSLGQGNTEAFF TGTGCCAGCAGTCTCGGACAGGGAAACACTGAAGCTTTCTTT
TRBJ2-1 TRBV5-1 TRBD1 . CASSPGDSNEQFF TGCGCCAGCAGTCCCGGGGACAGCAATGAGCAGTTCTTC
TRBJ1-2 TRBV10-2 TRBD1 . CASIGDSGGWYGYTF TGCGCCAGCATAGGGGACAGCGGTGGTTGGTATGGCTACACCTTC
TRBJ1-1 TRBV27 TRBD1 . CASSLSRDRVGLGAEAFF TGTGCCAGCAGTTTGTCCCGGGACAGGGTCGGTTTGGGGGCTGAAGCTTTCTTT
TRBJ1-5 TRBV5-5 TRBD1 . CASSSGTGLQPQHF TGTGCCAGCAGCTCCGGGACAGGGCTTCAGCCCCAGCATTTT
TRBJ1-5 TRBV4-3 . once CASSRGGGNQPQHF TGCGCCAGCAGCCGAGGCGGCGGGAATCAGCCCCAGCATTTT
TRBJ2-6 TRBV18 TRBD1 once CASSPTGAGANVLTF TGTGCCAGCTCACCCACAGGGGCTGGGGCCAACGTCCTGACTTTC
TRBJ1-2 TRBV28 . . CASSSSTDIFNYGYTF TGTGCCAGCAGTTCCTCGACAGACATCTTCAACTATGGCTACACCTTC
TRBJ1-4 TRBV5-6 TRBD1 . CASSSYRGNEKLFF TGTGCCAGCAGCTCTTACAGGGGCAATGAAAAACTGTTTTTT
TRBJ2-5 TRBV9 . . CASSLRGGEAGETQYF TGTGCCAGCAGCCTAAGAGGGGGGGAAGCAGGGGAGACCCAGTACTTC
TRBJ2-5 TRBV4-1 . . CASSQVALAVVETQYF TGCGCCAGCAGCCAAGTTGCATTAGCGGTGGTGGAGACCCAGTACTTC
TRBJ1-4 TRBV2 . . CASREKDYNEKLFF TGTGCCAGCAGGGAGAAGGACTATAATGAAAAACTGTTTTTT
TRBJ2-1 TRBV19 . . CASSISAQLITSSYNEQFF TGTGCCAGTAGTATATCCGCTCAACTAATCACGAGCTCCTACAATGAGCAGTTCTTC
TRBJ1-1 TRBV4-1 . . CASSPRGGATEAFF TGCGCCAGCAGTCCACGGGGTGGCGCCACTGAAGCTTTCTTT
TRBJ2-5 TRBV6-2/TRBV6-3 TRBD1 . CASSWTGGQETQYF TGTGCCAGCAGTTGGACAGGGGGCCAAGAGACCCAGTACTTC
TRBJ2-3 TRBV4-3 . few CASSQGSRLTDTQYF TGCGCCAGCAGCCAAGGGAGCCGGCTAACAGATACGCAGTATTTT
TRBJ2-2 TRBV4-2 . . CASSQESGAITNTGELFF TGTGCCAGCAGCCAAGAGTCAGGGGCGATAACGAACACCGGGGAGCTGTTTTTT
TRBJ2-5 TRBV6-5 TRBD1 . CASRNRGQFGETQYF TGTGCCAGCAGGAACAGGGGGCAGTTTGGAGAGACCCAGTACTTC
TRBJ1-2 TRBV29-1 . . CSAEGLHAQNYGYTF TGCAGCGCTGAGGGGCTTCACGCCCAGAACTATGGCTACACCTTC
TRBJ1-1 TRBV11-2 . . CASSSGGKNTEAFF TGTGCCAGCAGCTCCGGAGGTAAAAACACTGAAGCTTTCTTT
TRBJ2-1 TRBV7-2 TRBD2 . CASSFPGTSGNEQFF TGTGCCAGCAGCTTTCCCGGGACTAGCGGGAATGAGCAGTTCTTC